This T cell receptor beta chain was captured by sequencing in a study of spatial heterogeneity in lung cancer. Across the study: The library had UMIs, and each TCR and UMI pair averaged more than ten raw reads. Study-level findings and limits: Tumor TCRs that were ubiquitous and expanded showed up in blood more at resection than follow-up.

This sample's time point: sample taken at primary tumor resection. No cells were sorted before sequencing. The whole RNA sequenced was extracted from tumor, nontumor lung or frozen PBMC. Germline CDR1 is DFQATT and CDR2 is SNEGSKA (reference sequence). The germline V and J ends were trimmed by 3 bases and 5 bases, with 10 bases remaining between them. CDR3 length: 13 amino acids. Every molecule of TCR cDNA had its own unique molecular identifier. TCRdb processed the 5' RACE reads anew with MiXCR; each CDR3 protein has one entry. Here the sample spans 45,000 to 65,000 distinct CDR3 sequences, about 7% being singletons. In the case of this clonotype: Its antigen remains unknown.

Specimen: PBMCs, collected at surgery. This clonotype originated in a female donor with early-stage non-small cell lung cancer. The V call is TRBV20-1, the J call TRBJ1-4; D might be TRBD1 (5 bases). The CDR3 region has the DNA TGCAGTGCTAGGGACATGGGGAATGAAAAACTGTTTTTT. It specifies CSARDMGNEKLFF.